Listed here are 2 T cell receptor beta chains from one sample, sequenced in a study of PD-L1 blockade in urothelial cancer. Sequencing used immunoSEQ multiplex PCR; TCRdb keeps in-frame clones, though not all of them. The sample holds 25,000 to 40,000 clones; 80% to 90% are singletons and the top ten take approximately 28%. The sequenced sample was PBMCs, obtained around atezolizumab (anti-PD-L1) treatment. These receptors came from a man aged 60-69 years with urothelial cancer.

The chain recombines TRBV5-1 with TRBJ2-7, with 12 bases that match TRBD2. This CDR3 is 18 amino acids long. The germline V gene has CDR1 SGHRS and CDR2 YFSETQ. V lost 2 bases, J lost 7 bases, and 16 bases stayed unmatched. CDR3 in amino acids: CASSFTQGRLAGDEEQYF. The CDR3 bases are TGCGCCAGCAGCTTTACCCAGGGACGACTAGCGGGGGATGAGGAGCAGTACTTC.

J is TRBJ1-2 and V is TRBV5-1; 9 bases match TRBD1. The CDR3 totals 16 residues. Trimming removed 4 bases from V and 8 bases from J; junction bases left unmatched: 15. From germline, CDR1 is SGHRS and CDR2 YFSETQ. CDR3 DNA: TGCGCCAGCAGCCTGGGAAACACGGACAGGGGCAGGGGCTACACCTTC. Its translation is CASSLGNTDRGRGYTF.